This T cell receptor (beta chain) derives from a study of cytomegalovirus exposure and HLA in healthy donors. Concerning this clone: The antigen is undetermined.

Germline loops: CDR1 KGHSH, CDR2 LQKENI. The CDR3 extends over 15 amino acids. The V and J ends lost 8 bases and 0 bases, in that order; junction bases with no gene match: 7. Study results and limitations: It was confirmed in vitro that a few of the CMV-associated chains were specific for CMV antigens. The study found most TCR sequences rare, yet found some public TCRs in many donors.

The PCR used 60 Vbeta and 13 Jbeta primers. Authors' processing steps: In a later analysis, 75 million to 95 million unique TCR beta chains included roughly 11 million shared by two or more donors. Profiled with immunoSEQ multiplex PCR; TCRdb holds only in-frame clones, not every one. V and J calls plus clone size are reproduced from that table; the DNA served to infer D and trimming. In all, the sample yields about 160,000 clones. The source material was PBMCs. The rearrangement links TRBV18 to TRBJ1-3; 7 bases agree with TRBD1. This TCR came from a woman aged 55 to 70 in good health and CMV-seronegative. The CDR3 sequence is CASADRLLSGNTIYF. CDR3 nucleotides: TGTGCCAGCGCGGACAGGCTCCTCTCTGGAAACACCATATATTTT.